This T cell receptor beta chain comes out of a study of T-cell memory formation after mild COVID-19. From the 5' RACE reads, TCRdb called clonotypes with MiXCR, one entry per CDR3 protein. The sample holds tens of thousands of distinct CDR3 sequences; 7.3% are singletons and the top ten take about 1.5%. Sequencing was performed on PBMCs or a T cell subset sorted from them (not recorded which). The origin of this receptor is a young man who had mild COVID-19 (a few samples of this study predate the infection). Cell type and time point are not known.

The CDR3 here is CSARWGGLRRGYTF. The CDR3 coding sequence is TGCAGTGCTAGATGGGGGGGGCTTCGACGTGGCTACACCTTC. This chain links TRBV20-1 with TRBJ1-2; TRBD1 is a possible D gene (6 bases). The CDR3 is 14 residues long. The germline gives CDR1 DFQATT, CDR2 SNEGSKA (reference sequence). With 2 bases removed from V and 7 bases from J, the gap between germline ends came to 17 bases.